The 29 T cell receptor beta chains below were found in one sample sequenced in a study of blood T cell repertoires in COVID-19. Using immunoSEQ multiplex PCR, the repertoire was profiled, and TCRdb retains in-frame clones only, with some absent. This sample has about 180,000 clones, with about 90% found just once. The sequenced material came from PBMCs or T cells enriched from blood (not recorded which). These receptors were obtained from a human donor with acute COVID-19. The donor label of this sample is uncertain.

This sequence joins TRBV5-5 and TRBJ1-1; weak D call: TRBD1 (6 bases). The germline V gene has CDR1 SGHKS and CDR2 YYEKEE (reference sequence). Trimming shortened V by 3 bases and J by 3 bases, and 12 bases separated the two germline ends. There are 14 residues in the CDR3. The CDR3 DNA reads TGTGCCAGCAGCTGGGACATAGGGGACACTGAAGCTTTCTTT. Translation: CASSWDIGDTEAFF.

This chain links TRBV10-3 with TRBJ2-7, with no clear D. V dropped 4 bases and J dropped 4 bases, with 8 bases sitting between them. This CDR3 spans 12 amino acids. The germline V gene has CDR1 ENHRY and CDR2 SYGVKD. For the CDR3, the DNA is TGTGCCATCAGTGTGACTGATTACGAGCAGTACTTC. It translates to CAISVTDYEQYF.

This chain joins TRBV7-8 and TRBJ2-2; 9 bases agree with TRBD2. This CDR3 spans 13 amino acids. Germline V gene data show CDR1 as SGHVS and CDR2 as FQNEAQ. CDR3 coding DNA: TGTGCATGCAGGGGACTAGCAGCCGGGGAGCTGTTTTTT. Translated, it gives CACRGLAAGELFF.

The J gene is TRBJ2-2, the V gene TRBV13, with D unresolved. The germline V and J ends were trimmed by 5 bases and 6 bases, with 13 bases remaining between them. This CDR3 contains 14 residues. Germline lookup yields CDR1 PRHDT and CDR2 FYEKMQ (reference sequence). The CDR3 protein is CASSPAGSSGELFF. The CDR3 DNA reads as TGTGCCAGCAGCCCCGCAGGAAGTTCCGGGGAGCTGTTTTTT.

DNA for the CDR3: TGTGCCTGGCTCCTGGGGGGGGCAACAGATACGCAGTATTTT. This codes for CAWLLGGATDTQYF. This chain connects TRBV30 to TRBJ2-3; a possible D gene is TRBD2 (7 bases). V gave up 5 bases and J gave up 3 bases, with 15 bases separating them. CDR3 length equals 14 residues. Germline V gene data show CDR1 as GTSNPN and CDR2 as SVGIG (reference sequence).

Remarks on this clone: The germline gene is not matched at one end of the junction; a read error may be the cause. This chain connects TRBV15 to TRBJ1-5, with a possible D match to TRBD1 (5 bases). This CDR3 region has 14 residues. Germline-derived CDR1 and CDR2 are LNHNV and YYDKDF (reference sequence). CDR3 coding DNA: TGTGCCGCCAGCAGAGATACAGGAAATCAGCCCCAGCATTTT. It specifies CAASRDTGNQPQHF.

The V gene is TRBV5-4, the J gene TRBJ1-1; no clear D gene. The CDR3 runs to 16 residues. CDR1 SGHNT and CDR2 YYREEE come from the germline V gene (reference sequence). V was clipped by 0 bases and J by 2 bases, with 14 bases between them. DNA for the CDR3: TGTGCCAGCAGCTTGGCGGGGAAGGGCGGCAACACTGAAGCTTTCTTT. Translation gives CASSLAGKGGNTEAFF.

This clone was counted a few times. V and J are TRBV4-1 and TRBJ1-1; D might be TRBD1 (6 bases). The CDR3 spans 15 residues. V dropped 4 bases and J dropped 1 base, with 13 bases sitting between them. Germline V gene sequence: CDR1 MGHRA, CDR2 YSYEKL. CDR3 protein: CASSRLPDRNTEAFF. The CDR3, as DNA: TGCGCCAGCAGCCGTCTGCCGGACAGGAACACTGAAGCTTTCTTT.

The rearrangement links TRBV5-1 to TRBJ1-4; the D gene is possibly TRBD1 (5 bases). The germline V gene has CDR1 SGHRS and CDR2 YFSETQ. There are 14 residues in the CDR3. The V gene lost 5 bases and the J gene lost 4 bases, with 12 bases spanning the gap. The CDR3 here is CASSEGGVNEKLFF. Written as DNA, the CDR3 is TGCGCCAGCAGTGAGGGAGGGGTTAATGAAAAACTGTTTTTT.

The chain combines TRBV7-3 with TRBJ2-3; the match to TRBD2 covers 11 bases. The CDR3 length is 18 residues. Trimming cost V 5 bases and J 1 base; bases outside gene matches: 11. The germline gives CDR1 SGHTA, CDR2 FQGTGA. The CDR3 loop is CASSPRGLAGGRTDTQYF. The DNA for the CDR3 is TGTGCCAGCAGCCCAAGAGGGCTAGCGGGGGGCCGCACAGATACGCAGTATTTT.

CDR3 region: CASVPGQGAVEEAFF. The CDR3 bases are TGCGCCAGCGTACCGGGACAGGGGGCAGTAGAAGAAGCTTTCTTT. This sequence joins TRBV10-1 and TRBJ1-1, with TRBD1 matching over 12 bases. Unmatched junction bases numbered 12, after V lost 8 bases and J lost 8 bases. Per germline, CDR1 WNHNN and CDR2 SYGVQD (reference sequence). The CDR3 runs to 15 residues.

In this sample, this clone turned up a few times. The chain carries TRBV5-6 and TRBJ1-5, with 8 bases fitting TRBD1. V was pared by 4 bases and J by 2 bases, with 8 bases of the junction left unmatched. Germline values: CDR1 SGHDT, CDR2 YYEEEE. This CDR3 spans 16 amino acids. This CDR3 is CASSPDRGLGNQPQHF. The CDR3 DNA reads TGTGCCAGCAGCCCAGACAGGGGTTTAGGCAATCAGCCCCAGCATTTT.

The CDR3 spells CASTTSGGRLNTEAFF. CDR3 in DNA: TGTGCCAGCACCACCTCGGGAGGGCGCCTGAACACTGAAGCTTTCTTT. The chain carries TRBV27 and TRBJ1-1; D is undetermined. Germline CDR1 MNHEY, CDR2 SMNVEV (reference sequence). This CDR3 region has 16 residues. The V gene lost 7 bases and the J gene lost 0 bases, with 18 bases spanning the gap.

This clone has just one count. A read error may produce the germline difference seen at one junction end. The rearrangement joins TRBV2 to TRBJ1-6; D is uncertain. CDR1 is SNHLY, CDR2 FYNNEI, per germline. CDR3 length: 13 amino acids. The CDR3 DNA follows: TGTGCCAGCGCTAAAGAGCGGGGAACAGTTCCAAACTTT. It yields the protein CASAKERGTVPNF.

The J gene is TRBJ1-6, the V gene TRBV6-1; D may be TRBD1 (6 bases). The germline V and J ends were trimmed by 3 bases and 2 bases, with 8 bases remaining between them. This CDR3 is built from 15 residues. Germline loops: CDR1 MNHNS, CDR2 SASEGT. The CDR3 sequence: CASSEGHTYNSPLHF. CDR3 sequence (DNA): TGTGCCAGCAGTGAGGGACATACCTATAATTCACCCCTCCACTTT.

V usage is TRBV19 and J usage is TRBJ2-3; 11 nucleotides align to TRBD1. With V trimmed by 4 bases and J by 5 bases, 11 bases remained unmatched. CDR1 and CDR2 from the germline V gene are LNHDA and SQIVND (reference sequence). This CDR3 is built from 17 residues. CDR3 sequence: CASSTQGGTGGIDTQYF. The CDR3, as DNA: TGTGCCAGTAGTACCCAAGGGGGGACAGGGGGGATAGATACGCAGTATTTT.

The genes are TRBV27 and TRBJ2-7; 7 nucleotides agree with TRBD2. CDR1 MNHEY and CDR2 SMNVEV come from the germline V gene (reference sequence). This CDR3 has 12 residues. J gave up 1 base and V 8 bases, and 2 bases lay outside the gene matches. CDR3 coding DNA: TGTGCCAGCGGGGAGGGTTCCTACGAGCAGTACTTC. It specifies CASGEGSYEQYF.

This sequence joins TRBV5-1 and TRBJ2-5; D not certain. Trimming shortened V by 0 bases and J by 5 bases, and 5 bases separated the two germline ends. Germline-derived CDR1 and CDR2 are SGHRS and YFSETQ. The CDR3 runs to 12 residues. The CDR3 bases are TGCGCCAGCAGCTTGGCGGGTGAGACCCAGTACTTC. Protein sequence: CASSLAGETQYF. Together with reference TRBV5-1 and TRBJ2-5, the CDR3 gives the full variable domain: KAGVTQTPRYLIKTRGQQVTLSCSPISGHRSVSWYQQTPGQGLQFLFEYFSETQRNKGNFPGRFSGRQFSNSRSEMNVSTLELGDSALYLCASSLAGETQYFGPGTRLLVL.

The chain is built from TRBV7-9 and TRBJ2-7, with 8 bases lining up with TRBD1. In germline, CDR1 is SEHNR, CDR2 FQNEAQ (reference sequence). This CDR3 has 14 residues. V lost 8 bases, J lost 4 bases, and 10 bases stayed unmatched. CDR3 sequence reads: CASGETGAGYEQYF. DNA for the CDR3: TGTGCCAGCGGGGAGACAGGGGCGGGTTACGAGCAGTACTTC.

The chain is built from TRBV30 and TRBJ1-1, with 8 nucleotides matching TRBD1. CDR1 is GTSNPN and CDR2 is SVGIG in the germline V gene (reference sequence). This CDR3 is built from 15 residues. Trimming took 0 bases from V and 1 from J; bases not matched to a gene: 4. The CDR3 sequence: CAWSVRGTGNTEAFF. Written as DNA, the CDR3 is TGTGCCTGGAGTGTACGGGGGACAGGGAACACTGAAGCTTTCTTT.

The J gene is TRBJ1-6, the V gene TRBV10-3; 12 nucleotides align to TRBD1. CDR3 size: 18 residues. Trimming removed 6 bases from V and 1 base from J; junction bases left unmatched: 7. Germline values: CDR1 ENHRY, CDR2 SYGVKD. As DNA, the CDR3 is TGTGCCATCAGGGCCGGGACAGGGGGCGCGTCCTATAATTCACCCCTCCACTTT. It yields the protein CAIRAGTGGASYNSPLHF.

The CDR3 coding sequence is TGCGCCAGCAGCCAAGCCACAGGCTCTGGAAACACCATATATTTT. As protein: CASSQATGSGNTIYF. The V and J genes are TRBV4-3 and TRBJ1-3, with D perhaps matching TRBD1 (5 bases). V was clipped by 1 base and J by 0 bases, with 7 bases between them. Germline V gene lookup returns CDR1 LGHNA and CDR2 YSLEER. CDR3 length: 15 amino acids.

The V and J genes are TRBV7-2 and TRBJ2-3; 8 bases are shared with TRBD1. The germline CDR1 and CDR2 sequences are SGHTA and FQGNSA. The CDR3 is made up of 17 amino acids. The V segment lost 3 bases and the J segment 3 bases; nucleotides outside the gene matches: 11. The CDR3 region is CASSFHTGGARTDTQYF. The CDR3 DNA reads as TGTGCCAGCAGCTTCCATACAGGGGGAGCTAGGACAGATACGCAGTATTTT.

This clone was detected only a few times. The V and J genes are TRBV13 and TRBJ2-2; the match to TRBD2 covers 13 bases. V was clipped by 4 bases and J by 5 bases; unmatched bases: 4. This CDR3 has 16 amino acids. From germline, CDR1 is PRHDT and CDR2 FYEKMQ (reference sequence). CDR3: CASSSGTSGETGELFF. The CDR3 nucleotides are TGTGCCAGCAGCTCGGGGACTAGCGGGGAAACCGGGGAGCTGTTTTTT.

CDR3 sequence (DNA): TGTGCCAGCACGGGACTAGCGGGCAATGAGCAGTTCTTC. This encodes CASTGLAGNEQFF. The V call is TRBV27, the J call TRBJ2-1; 12 bases agree with TRBD2. The CDR3 spans 13 residues. In germline, CDR1 is MNHEY, CDR2 SMNVEV (reference sequence). V dropped 7 bases and J dropped 6; count of bases not matched to a gene: 1.

The chain employs TRBV30 and TRBJ2-3; 7 positions agree with TRBD2. V shed 8 bases, J shed 4 bases, and the junction held 12 bases outside the gene matches. Germline values: CDR1 GTSNPN, CDR2 SVGIG (reference sequence). This CDR3 is 14 amino acids long. The CDR3 spells CAQGSSGVSDTQYF. The CDR3 DNA reads as TGTGCCCAGGGATCCAGCGGGGTGTCAGATACGCAGTATTTT.

The V call is TRBV19, the J call TRBJ1-1; D is unclear. In germline, CDR1 is LNHDA, CDR2 SQIVND (reference sequence). The V and J ends lost 3 bases and 1 base respectively, with 6 bases between them. The CDR3 has 13 amino acids. DNA of the CDR3: TGTGCCAGTAGTATCGAGGGGAACACTGAAGCTTTCTTT. Encoded protein: CASSIEGNTEAFF.

The chain combines TRBV27 with TRBJ2-1, with a weak D call TRBD1 (6 bases). Germline V CDR1 and CDR2: MNHEY, SMNVEV (reference sequence). Trimming cost V 3 bases and J 11 bases, with 20 bases left between them. The CDR3 totals 15 residues. CDR3 region: CASSLTQLQGTKQFF. CDR3 bases: TGTGCCAGCAGTTTGACCCAACTACAGGGAACGAAGCAGTTCTTC.

The chain recombines TRBV5-1 with TRBJ1-2; 9 bases are a match to TRBD1. Trimming cost V 2 bases and J 6 bases; bases outside gene matches: 5. The V gene's germline CDR1 is SGHRS and CDR2 YFSETQ. The CDR3 covers 14 residues. In DNA form, the CDR3 reads TGCGCCAGCAGCTTTGACAGGGGGAACGATGGCTACACCTTC. Translated, it gives CASSFDRGNDGYTF. The full variable domain, rest sourced from reference TRBV5-1 and TRBJ1-2, is KAGVTQTPRYLIKTRGQQVTLSCSPISGHRSVSWYQQTPGQGLQFLFEYFSETQRNKGNFPGRFSGRQFSNSRSEMNVSTLELGDSALYLCASSFDRGNDGYTFGSGTRLTVV.